These 27 T cell receptor beta chains came from one sample sequenced in a study of circulating and synovial CD4+ cells in juvenile arthritis. Some clones are missing from TCRdb's copy, which holds only in-frame ones; the method was immunoSEQ multiplex PCR. The sample lists tens of thousands of clones, roughly 95% occurring once. Sample: CD4+ T cells from blood. These receptors all come from a human donor with juvenile idiopathic arthritis.

The chain joins TRBV29-1 to TRBJ1-2; maybe TRBD1 (6 bases). There are 12 residues in the CDR3. Germline V lookup: CDR1 SQVTM, CDR2 ANQGSEA. Trimming shortened V by 6 bases and J by 8 bases, and 16 bases separated the two germline ends. The CDR3 spells CSVDTGYTGYTF. DNA for the CDR3: TGCAGCGTAGACACAGGGTATACGGGCTACACCTTC.

The J gene is TRBJ1-2, the V gene TRBV11-1, with TRBD1 identical over 7 bases. Germline assignment: CDR1 SGHAT and CDR2 FQDESV (reference sequence). V lost 5 bases and J lost 8; bases outside the gene matches: 11. The CDR3 covers 14 residues. CDR3 nucleotide sequence: TGTGCCAGCAGCCCACTCAGGGGGTTTAACGGCTACACCTTC. Its translation: CASSPLRGFNGYTF.

The chain employs TRBV18 and TRBJ2-3; 8 bases match TRBD1. The CDR3 is 15 amino acids. Germline-derived CDR1 and CDR2 are KGHSH and LQKENI. The J segment lost 2 bases and the V segment lost 3 bases, leaving 4 bases of the junction unmatched. CDR3 DNA sequence: TGTGCCAGCTCACCGACAGGGGCTATCACAGATACGCAGTATTTT. Translation gives CASSPTGAITDTQYF.

This clone has more than one count but fewer than ten. The V and J genes are TRBV7-3 and TRBJ2-3; D remains ambiguous. The CDR3 loop spans 13 amino acids. V was clipped by 5 bases and J by 2 bases, with 8 bases between them. Germline V gene lookup returns CDR1 SGHTA and CDR2 FQGTGA. CDR3 in DNA: TGTGCCAGCAGCCCCTCTCCCACAGATACGCAGTATTTT. This sequence encodes CASSPSPTDTQYF.

This clone was counted once. The CDR3 nucleotides read TGTGCCAGCAGCACTAGCGGGGGGGCTAGGGGCCGAACAGATACGCAGTATTTT. Its translation: CASSTSGGARGRTDTQYF. The rearrangement joins TRBV2 to TRBJ2-3; 13 bases are a match to TRBD2. The germline V gene has CDR1 SNHLY and CDR2 FYNNEI. With V trimmed by 6 bases and J by 3 bases, 12 bases remained unmatched. The CDR3 length is 18 residues.

About this clone itself: An end of the junction differs from the germline gene, which may be a read error. V and J are TRBV6-4 and TRBJ1-1; D perhaps matches TRBD1 (5 bases). The CDR3 consists of 12 residues. The germline CDR1 and CDR2 sequences are MRHNA and SNTAGT. The CDR3 is CAGRGAGNQAFF. CDR3 sequence (DNA): TGTGCCGGCAGAGGCGCAGGGAATCAAGCTTTCTTT.

The chain links TRBV2 to TRBJ2-2; 9 bases fit TRBD2. Germline V lookup: CDR1 SNHLY, CDR2 FYNNEI. The ends lost 7 bases at V and 7 bases at J; junction bases unmatched: 10. The CDR3 covers 15 residues. The CDR3 loop is CASNPRGSGSGELFF. The DNA of the CDR3 is TGTGCCAGCAACCCCCGGGGTAGCGGGAGCGGGGAGCTGTTTTTT.

A word on this clone: An end of the junction differs from the germline gene, which may be a read error. This chain joins TRBV15 and TRBJ2-6, with a possible D match to TRBD1 (5 bases). The germline gives CDR1 LNHNV, CDR2 YYDKDF (reference sequence). This CDR3 is 15 amino acids long. CDR3 amino acids: CATSREGLGDNVLTF. The CDR3, as DNA: TGTGCCACCAGCAGAGAAGGCCTAGGGGACAACGTCCTGACTTTC.

V is TRBV6-4 and J is TRBJ2-3; D is perhaps TRBD2 (6 bases). The CDR3 loop spans 14 amino acids. The V end was cut by 8 bases, the J end by 4 bases, with 16 bases between. Germline values: CDR1 MRHNA, CDR2 SNTAGT. CDR3 nucleotides: TGTGCCAGCTCAAGGCTAGGGGAGGCAGATACGCAGTATTTT. Protein product: CASSRLGEADTQYF.

The gene calls are TRBV5-1 and TRBJ1-4, with D tentatively TRBD1 (6 bases). Per germline, CDR1 SGHRS and CDR2 YFSETQ. V was shortened by 4 bases and J by 8 bases, with 18 bases between the two germline ends. The length of the CDR3 is 15 residues. CDR3 sequence (DNA): TGCGCCAGCAGCGTGGACAGACAAAGTGGGGAAAAACTGTTTTTT. It encodes CASSVDRQSGEKLFF.

The chain employs TRBV6-5 and TRBJ1-2; 7 bases are shared with TRBD1. V lost 5 bases to trimming and J lost 0 bases; unmatched junction nucleotides: 3. The V gene's germline CDR1 is MNHEY and CDR2 SVGAGI. This CDR3 contains 14 residues. The CDR3 DNA reads as TGTGCCAGCAGTCGGGACAGATCTAACTATGGCTACACCTTC. Translation gives CASSRDRSNYGYTF.

Comments on this clone: The same CDR3 also results from other DNA sequences found in this sample. The V gene is TRBV7-3, the J gene TRBJ1-6, with D maybe TRBD1 (6 bases). CDR1 and CDR2 (germline): SGHTA, FQGTGA. The V end was cut by 6 bases, the J end by 7 bases, with 16 bases between. The CDR3 has 15 residues. The chain's CDR3 is CASRPLRTANSPLHF. For the CDR3, the DNA is TGTGCCAGCAGGCCGTTACGGACAGCCAATTCACCCCTCCACTTT.

The rearrangement uses TRBV7-6 and TRBJ1-2, with 9 bases aligning to TRBD1. Germline V gives CDR1 SGHVS, CDR2 FNYEAQ. Germline trimming cut 5 bases from V and 6 bases from J; bases unmatched to any gene: 10. The CDR3 has 15 amino acids. The CDR3 DNA reads as TGTGCCAGCAGCCCCAGCCCCGGGACAGGGAATGGCTACACCTTC. Its protein is CASSPSPGTGNGYTF.

The chain combines TRBV6-5 with TRBJ1-4; 8 nucleotides align to TRBD1. V was pared by 6 bases and J by 8 bases, with 2 bases of the junction left unmatched. In germline, CDR1 is MNHEY, CDR2 SVGAGI. The CDR3 extends over 12 amino acids. CDR3 bases: TGTGCCAGCAGAGGACAGGGAGAAAAACTGTTTTTT. It is translated as CASRGQGEKLFF.

The chain uses TRBV12-2 and TRBJ1-5; the table's D gene call, TRBD1, was not cross checked with the DNA. TRBV12-2 is a pseudogene segment. The CDR3 runs to 18 residues. Written as DNA, the CDR3 is TGTGCAAGTCCCCCGATTCGATACAGGCCGCCGCCTAATCAGCCCCAGCATTTT. Protein product: CASPPIRYRPPPNQPQHF.

V and J are TRBV9 and TRBJ2-5, with 8 bases that match TRBD2. This CDR3 has 15 residues. J gave up 4 bases and V 0 bases, and 5 bases lay outside the gene matches. CDR1 and CDR2 from the germline V gene are SGDLS and YYNGEE. CDR3 nucleotides: TGTGCCAGCAGCGTAGCCCCGGGAGGGCCAGAGACCCAGTACTTC. Translation: CASSVAPGGPETQYF.

V usage is TRBV7-2 and J usage is TRBJ2-7; tentative D call: TRBD1 (5 bases). CDR1 SGHTA and CDR2 FQGNSA come from the germline V gene. CDR3 size: 12 residues. V was cut by 6 bases and J by 2 bases, with 8 bases left in between. The CDR3 spells CASRDSTYEQYF. The DNA for the CDR3 is TGTGCCAGCAGAGACAGTACCTACGAGCAGTACTTC.

The gene calls are TRBV19 and TRBJ1-2; perhaps TRBD1 as D (5 bases). The V and J ends lost 2 bases and 7 bases respectively, with 14 bases between them. The CDR3 sequence is 14 residues long. The germline gives CDR1 LNHDA, CDR2 SQIVND (reference sequence). This CDR3 is CASSIQIGDFGYTF. The CDR3, as DNA: TGTGCCAGTAGTATACAGATAGGGGACTTTGGCTACACCTTC.

CDR3 loop: CAWSPGGNYEQYF. CDR3 DNA sequence: TGTGCCTGGAGTCCAGGGGGGAACTACGAGCAGTACTTC. V is TRBV30 and J is TRBJ2-7; maybe TRBD1 (7 bases). This CDR3 has 13 residues. Germline V lookup: CDR1 GTSNPN, CDR2 SVGIG (reference sequence). Trimming took 2 bases from V and 3 from J, leaving 11 bases between them.

The rearrangement links TRBV18 to TRBJ1-2; D gene ambiguous. CDR1 and CDR2 (germline): KGHSH, LQKENI. The V end lost 3 bases, the J end lost 4 bases, and 15 bases lay between the germline ends. This CDR3 has 15 residues. CDR3 DNA sequence: TGTGCCAGCTCACCGGGGAGGGCCCTTAGCTATGGCTACACCTTC. It encodes CASSPGRALSYGYTF.

The chain is built from TRBV10-3 and TRBJ2-7; 13 positions match TRBD2. CDR3 length equals 15 residues. Unmatched junction bases numbered 8, after V lost 6 bases and J lost 6 bases. Germline CDR1 reads ENHRY; CDR2 reads SYGVKD. The CDR3 bases are TGTGCCATCAGGGGGACTAGCGGGAACGGTCTCGAGCAGTACTTC. This sequence encodes CAIRGTSGNGLEQYF.

This chain connects TRBV9 to TRBJ1-4, with TRBD1 matching over 10 bases. CDR1 is SGDLS and CDR2 is YYNGEE in the germline V gene. With V trimmed by 3 bases and J by 6 bases, 2 bases remained unmatched. CDR3 length equals 14 residues. CDR3 DNA sequence: TGTGCCAGCAGCGCGGGACAGGGGTATGAAAAACTGTTTTTT. Translated, it gives CASSAGQGYEKLFF.

The rearrangement joins TRBV29-1 to TRBJ2-1; weak D call: TRBD2 (5 bases). Germline assignment: CDR1 SQVTM and CDR2 ANQGSEA. Trimming left V 8 bases short and J 2 bases short, with 13 bases between. The CDR3 has 13 amino acids. CDR3 coding DNA: TGCAGCCTCAGAAGCGGAGCCTACAATGAGCAGTTCTTC. Translation: CSLRSGAYNEQFF.

The chain employs TRBV5-6 and TRBJ2-2, with 9 bases lining up with TRBD2. The CDR3 is 16 amino acids. CDR1 and CDR2 (germline): SGHDT, YYEEEE. The junction had 6 bases not matched to a gene; V was cut back by 2 bases and J by 4 bases. The CDR3 DNA is TGTGCCAGCAGCTTAGTAGTACTAGCGGGCACCGGGGAGCTGTTTTTT. Amino acids: CASSLVVLAGTGELFF.

This rearrangement joins TRBV13 to TRBJ2-7; TRBD1 aligns across 9 bases. V trimming: 3 bases; J trimming: 2 bases; junction bases outside the gene matches: 5. The germline V gene has CDR1 PRHDT and CDR2 FYEKMQ (reference sequence). The length of the CDR3 is 15 residues. CDR3 in DNA: TGTGCCAGCAGCTTCGGGGACAGGGAGACCTACGAGCAGTACTTC. It is translated as CASSFGDRETYEQYF.

This clone has just one count. The chain uses TRBV20-1 and TRBJ1-2; no definite D call. Between the trimmed V and J ends, which lost 3 bases and 7 bases, there was a span of 9 bases. This CDR3 comprises 11 residues. The germline V gene has CDR1 DFQATT and CDR2 SNEGSKA (reference sequence). The CDR3 here is CSASPSGGYTF. The CDR3, as DNA: TGCAGTGCTAGCCCGTCGGGTGGCTACACCTTC.

The chain carries TRBV10-1 and TRBJ2-2; 7 bases line up with TRBD2. This CDR3 has 14 residues. Germline V gene data show CDR1 as WNHNN and CDR2 as SYGVQD (reference sequence). V gave up 9 bases and J gave up 1 base; unmatched junction bases: 5. The CDR3 region is CASRAGWNTGELFF. DNA for the CDR3: TGCGCCAGTAGAGCGGGATGGAACACCGGGGAGCTGTTTTTT.